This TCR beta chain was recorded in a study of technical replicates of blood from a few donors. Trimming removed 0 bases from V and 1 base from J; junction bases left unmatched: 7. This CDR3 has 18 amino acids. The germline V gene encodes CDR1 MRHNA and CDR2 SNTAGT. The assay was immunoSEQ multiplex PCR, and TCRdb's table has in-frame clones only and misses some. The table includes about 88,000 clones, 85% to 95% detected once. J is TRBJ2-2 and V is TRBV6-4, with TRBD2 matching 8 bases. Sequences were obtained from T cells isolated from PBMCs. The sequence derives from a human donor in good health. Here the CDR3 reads CASSDSTSGNQNTGELFF. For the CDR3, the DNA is TGTGCCAGCAGTGACTCTACTAGCGGTAACCAGAACACCGGGGAGCTGTTTTTT.